This entry describes one T cell receptor beta chain. The antigen is unknown. This specimen comes from a study of T-cell reconstitution after alpha-beta-depleted transplantation in children. Study results and limitations: Roughly two months post-transplant, alpha-beta T cells reportedly originated from several hundred graft clones that had expanded.

The ends were cut back, 2 bases at V and 2 bases at J, with 11 bases in the middle. Germline V gives CDR1 SGHKS, CDR2 YYEKEE (reference sequence). This CDR3 region has 14 residues. Construction of the TCRbeta library involved unique molecular identifiers. MiXCR, applied by TCRdb to the PCR reads, yields one record per CDR3 protein. The sample has about 1,000,000 distinct CDR3 sequences, about 26% seen once; the top ten hold about 28%. Specimen: PBMCs, mostly from graft donor cells, collected 360 days after TCRalphabeta/CD19-depleted stem cell transplant. The V gene is TRBV5-5, the J gene TRBJ2-7; unclear D gene. The sequence was obtained from a boy in the first two years of life who had a stem cell transplant for SCID, so the T cells may come from the graft donor. The DNA of the CDR3 is TGTGCCAGCAGCTTTTCCACGATCACCTACGAGCAGTACTTC. The encoded protein is CASSFSTITYEQYF.